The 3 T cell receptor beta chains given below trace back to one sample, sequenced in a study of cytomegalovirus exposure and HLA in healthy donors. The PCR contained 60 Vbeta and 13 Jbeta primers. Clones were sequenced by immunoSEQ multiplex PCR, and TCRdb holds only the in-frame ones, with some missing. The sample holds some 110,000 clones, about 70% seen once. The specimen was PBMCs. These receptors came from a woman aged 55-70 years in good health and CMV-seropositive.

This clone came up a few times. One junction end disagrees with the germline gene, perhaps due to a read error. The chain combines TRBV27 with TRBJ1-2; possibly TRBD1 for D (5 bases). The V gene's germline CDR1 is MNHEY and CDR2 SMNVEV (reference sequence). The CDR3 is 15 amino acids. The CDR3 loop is CASSFSGTPAGGLHF. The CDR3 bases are TGTGCCAGCAGTTTTTCCGGGACGCCCGCCGGAGGGCTACACTTC.

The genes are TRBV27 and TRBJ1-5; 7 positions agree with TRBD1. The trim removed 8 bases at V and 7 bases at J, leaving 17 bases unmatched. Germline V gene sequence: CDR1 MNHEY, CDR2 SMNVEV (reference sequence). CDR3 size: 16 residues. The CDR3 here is CASRETTGMRGQPQHF. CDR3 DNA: TGTGCCAGCCGGGAGACGACAGGGATGAGAGGGCAGCCCCAGCATTTT.

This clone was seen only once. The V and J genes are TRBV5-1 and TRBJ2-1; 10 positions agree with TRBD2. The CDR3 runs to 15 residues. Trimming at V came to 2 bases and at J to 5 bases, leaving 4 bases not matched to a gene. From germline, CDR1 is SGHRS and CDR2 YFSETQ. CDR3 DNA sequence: TGCGCCAGCAGCTTAGGACTAGCGGAGAACAATGAGCAGTTCTTC. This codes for CASSLGLAENNEQFF.